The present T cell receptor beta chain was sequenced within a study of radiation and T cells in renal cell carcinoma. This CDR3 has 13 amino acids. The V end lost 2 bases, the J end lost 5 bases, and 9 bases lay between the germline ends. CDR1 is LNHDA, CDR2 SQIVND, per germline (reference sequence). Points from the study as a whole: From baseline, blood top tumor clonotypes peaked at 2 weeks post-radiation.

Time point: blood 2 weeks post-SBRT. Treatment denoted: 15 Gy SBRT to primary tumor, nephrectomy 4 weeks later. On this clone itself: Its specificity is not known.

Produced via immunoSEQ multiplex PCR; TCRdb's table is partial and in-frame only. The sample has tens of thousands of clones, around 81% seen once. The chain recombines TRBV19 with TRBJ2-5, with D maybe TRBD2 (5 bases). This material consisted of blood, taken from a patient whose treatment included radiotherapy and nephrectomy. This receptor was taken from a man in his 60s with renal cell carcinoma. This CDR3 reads CASSITRGETQYF. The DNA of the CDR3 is TGTGCCAGTAGTATAACTAGAGGGGAGACCCAGTACTTC.